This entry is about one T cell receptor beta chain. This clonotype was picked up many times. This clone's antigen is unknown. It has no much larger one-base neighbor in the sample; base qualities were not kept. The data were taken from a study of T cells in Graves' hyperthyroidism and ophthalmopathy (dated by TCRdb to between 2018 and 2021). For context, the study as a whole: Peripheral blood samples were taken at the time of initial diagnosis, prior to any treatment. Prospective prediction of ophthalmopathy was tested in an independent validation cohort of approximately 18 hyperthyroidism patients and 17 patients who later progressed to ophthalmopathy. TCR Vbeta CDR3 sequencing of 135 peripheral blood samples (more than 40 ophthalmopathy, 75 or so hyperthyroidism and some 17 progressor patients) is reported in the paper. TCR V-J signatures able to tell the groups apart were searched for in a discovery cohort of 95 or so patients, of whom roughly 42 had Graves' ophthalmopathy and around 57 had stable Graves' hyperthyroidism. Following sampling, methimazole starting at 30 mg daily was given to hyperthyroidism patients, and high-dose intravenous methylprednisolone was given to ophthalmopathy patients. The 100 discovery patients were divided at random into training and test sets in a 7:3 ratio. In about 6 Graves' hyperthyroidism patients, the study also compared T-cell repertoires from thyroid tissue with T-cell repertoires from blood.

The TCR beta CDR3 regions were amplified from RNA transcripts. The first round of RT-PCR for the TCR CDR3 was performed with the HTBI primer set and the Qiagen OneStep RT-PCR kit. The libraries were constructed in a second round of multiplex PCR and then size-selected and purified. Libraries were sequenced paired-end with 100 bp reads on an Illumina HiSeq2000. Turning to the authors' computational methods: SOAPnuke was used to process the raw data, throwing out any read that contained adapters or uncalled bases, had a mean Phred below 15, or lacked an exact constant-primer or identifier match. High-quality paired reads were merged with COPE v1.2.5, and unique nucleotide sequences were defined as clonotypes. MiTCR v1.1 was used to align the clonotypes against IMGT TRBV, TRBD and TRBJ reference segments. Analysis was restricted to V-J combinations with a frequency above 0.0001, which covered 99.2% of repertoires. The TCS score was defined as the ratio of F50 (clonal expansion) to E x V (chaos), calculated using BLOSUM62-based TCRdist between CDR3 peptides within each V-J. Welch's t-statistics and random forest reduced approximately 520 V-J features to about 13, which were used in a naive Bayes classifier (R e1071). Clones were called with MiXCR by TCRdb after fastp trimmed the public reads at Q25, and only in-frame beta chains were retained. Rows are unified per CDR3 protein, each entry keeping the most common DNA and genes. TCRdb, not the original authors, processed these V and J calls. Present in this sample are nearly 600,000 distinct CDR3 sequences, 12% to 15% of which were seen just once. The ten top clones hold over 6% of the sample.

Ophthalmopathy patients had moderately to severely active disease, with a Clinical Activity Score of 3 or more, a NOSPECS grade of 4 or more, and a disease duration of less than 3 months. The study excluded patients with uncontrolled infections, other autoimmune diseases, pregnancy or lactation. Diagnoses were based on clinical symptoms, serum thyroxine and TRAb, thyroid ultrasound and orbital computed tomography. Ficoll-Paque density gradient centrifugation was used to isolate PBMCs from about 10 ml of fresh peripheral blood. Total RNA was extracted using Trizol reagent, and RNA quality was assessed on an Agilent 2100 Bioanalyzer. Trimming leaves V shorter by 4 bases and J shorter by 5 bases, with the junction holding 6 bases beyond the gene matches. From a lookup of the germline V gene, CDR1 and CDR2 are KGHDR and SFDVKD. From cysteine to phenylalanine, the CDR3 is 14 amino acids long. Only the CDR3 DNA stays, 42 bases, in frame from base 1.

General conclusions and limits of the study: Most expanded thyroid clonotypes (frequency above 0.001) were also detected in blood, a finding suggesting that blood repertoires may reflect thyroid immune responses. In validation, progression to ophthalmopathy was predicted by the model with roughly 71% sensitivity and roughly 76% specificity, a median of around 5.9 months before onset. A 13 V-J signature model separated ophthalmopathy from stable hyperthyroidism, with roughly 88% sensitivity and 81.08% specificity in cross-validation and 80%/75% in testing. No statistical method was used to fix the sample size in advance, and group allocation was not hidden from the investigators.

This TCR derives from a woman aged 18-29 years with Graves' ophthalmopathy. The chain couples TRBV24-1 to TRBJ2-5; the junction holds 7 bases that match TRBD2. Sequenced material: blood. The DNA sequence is TGTGCCACCAGTGACCCATGGCGGGAGGAGACCCAGTACTTC. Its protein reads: CATSDPWREETQYF.